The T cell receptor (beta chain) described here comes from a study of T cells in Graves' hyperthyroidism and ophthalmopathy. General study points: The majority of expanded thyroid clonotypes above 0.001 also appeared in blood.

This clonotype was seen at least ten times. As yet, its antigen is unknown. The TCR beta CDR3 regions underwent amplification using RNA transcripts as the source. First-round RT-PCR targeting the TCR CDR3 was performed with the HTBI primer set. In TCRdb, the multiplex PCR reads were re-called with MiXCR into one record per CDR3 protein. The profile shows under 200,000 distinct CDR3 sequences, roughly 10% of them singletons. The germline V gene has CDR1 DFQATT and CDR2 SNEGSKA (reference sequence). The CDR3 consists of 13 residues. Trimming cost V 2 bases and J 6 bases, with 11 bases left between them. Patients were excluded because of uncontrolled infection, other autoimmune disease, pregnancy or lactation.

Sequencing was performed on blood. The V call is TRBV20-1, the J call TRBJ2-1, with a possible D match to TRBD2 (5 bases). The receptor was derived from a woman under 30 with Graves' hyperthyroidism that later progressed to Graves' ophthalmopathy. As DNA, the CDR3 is TGCAGTGCTAGACTAGCTAGAGGCAATGAGCAGTTCTTC. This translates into CSARLARGNEQFF.